Listed below are T cell receptor beta chains from one sample, sequenced in a study of CD8 T cells in ankylosing spondylitis. MiXCR was run by TCRdb on the 5' RACE reads, yielding one entry per CDR3 protein. Of roughly 470,000 distinct CDR3 sequences in the sample, approximately 26% were seen once. The sample taken for sequencing was blood, either unsorted or a sorted T cell fraction (not recorded which). The receptors originated from a male donor with ankylosing spondylitis. Each CDR3 is given with its conserved first and last residue. The order of the fields is D gene, J gene, clone size, V gene, CDR3 protein, CDR3 DNA. A D gene is named only where the DNA matches it firmly. Only some rows state a clone size, as once, few, many or a class for expanded clones.

-,TRBJ1-5,-,TRBV24-1,CATSDQGGQPQHF,TGTGCCACCAGTGACCAAGGGGGACAGCCCCAGCATTTT
-,TRBJ1-2,-,TRBV30,CAWSSWGGEGFNYGYTF,TGTGCCTGGAGCAGTTGGGGGGGAGAGGGATTTAACTATGGCTACACCTTC
-,TRBJ2-7,few,TRBV5-1,CASSSQATYEQYF,TGCGCCAGCAGCTCTCAAGCTACCTACGAGCAGTACTTC
TRBD2,TRBJ2-7,few,TRBV7-9,CASSTWTSGSGYEQYF,TGTGCCAGCAGCACCTGGACTAGCGGGAGTGGGTACGAGCAGTACTTC
TRBD1,TRBJ1-5,few,TRBV5-7,CASSLCRGLRKDQPQHF,TGTGCCAGCAGCTTGTGCAGGGGGCTTAGAAAGGATCAGCCCCAGCATTTT
-,TRBJ2-2,few,TRBV20-1,CSARAATMNTGELFF,TGCAGTGCTAGGGCCGCCACAATGAACACCGGGGAGCTGTTTTTT
-,TRBJ2-2,-,TRBV15,CATSRDRLAMPANTGELFF,TGTGCCACCAGCAGAGATCGTCTAGCGATGCCCGCGAACACCGGGGAGCTGTTTTTT
-,TRBJ1-6,-,TRBV2,CASTPGENSPLHF,TGTGCCAGCACCCCAGGGGAGAATTCACCCCTCCACTTT
-,TRBJ2-2,few,TRBV11-2,CASSPGVGISGELFF,TGTGCCAGCAGCCCCGGGGTAGGGATTAGCGGGGAGCTGTTTTTT
-,TRBJ2-2,-,TRBV6-1,CASTLGVVTGELFF,TGTGCCAGCACCCTAGGGGTGGTCACCGGGGAGCTGTTTTTT
TRBD2,TRBJ2-1,-,TRBV11-2,CASSPAGTTYNEQFF,TGTGCCAGCAGCCCGGCCGGGACTACTTACAATGAGCAGTTCTTC
-,TRBJ2-7,few,TRBV20-1,CSAGTGTVVYEQYF,TGCAGTGCCGGGACCGGGACGGTCGTCTACGAGCAGTACTTC
-,TRBJ1-1,many,TRBV12-3/TRBV12-4,CASSLGRGTEAFF,TGTGCCAGCAGTTTGGGGCGCGGCACTGAAGCTTTCTTT
-,TRBJ1-4,many,TRBV7-2,CASSLVINEKLFF,TGTGCCAGCAGCTTAGTGATCAATGAAAAACTGTTTTTT
TRBD1,TRBJ1-5,few,TRBV10-3,CAIRQGEDGNQPQHF,TGTGCCATCAGGCAGGGGGAAGATGGCAATCAGCCCCAGCATTTT
-,TRBJ2-1,-,TRBV7-9,CASSLISGVPINEQFF,TGTGCCAGCAGCTTAATATCAGGGGTCCCCATCAATGAGCAGTTCTTC
-,TRBJ1-3,-,TRBV29-1,CSVPGVSGNTIYF,TGCAGCGTTCCAGGGGTCTCTGGAAACACCATATATTTT
-,TRBJ2-2,-,TRBV11-3,CASSPRSGELFF,TGTGCCAGCAGCCCGCGCAGCGGGGAGCTGTTTTTT
-,TRBJ2-1,few,TRBV12-3/TRBV12-4,CASTLSTTREQFF,TGTGCCAGCACCCTCTCTACGACAAGGGAGCAGTTCTTC
-,TRBJ1-1,-,TRBV29-1,CSVDAAKTLNTEAFF,TGCAGCGTTGACGCCGCAAAAACGCTGAACACTGAAGCTTTCTTT
-,TRBJ1-1,-,TRBV20-1,CSAPVGGWTEAFF,TGCAGTGCCCCGGTTGGGGGTTGGACTGAAGCTTTCTTT
TRBD2,TRBJ2-1,-,TRBV11-3,CASTLAGGEYNEQFF,TGTGCCAGCACCCTAGCGGGAGGGGAATACAATGAGCAGTTCTTC
-,TRBJ2-1,-,TRBV29-1,CSVERARIEQFF,TGCAGCGTTGAGAGGGCTAGGATTGAGCAGTTCTTC
-,TRBJ1-4,-,TRBV3-1,CASSQGRATNEKLFF,TGTGCCAGCAGCCAGGGCAGGGCAACTAATGAAAAACTGTTTTTT
-,TRBJ2-3,many,TRBV7-2,CASSLGGGITSTDTQYF,TGTGCCAGCAGCTTAGGAGGCGGGATAACTAGCACAGATACGCAGTATTTT
-,TRBJ1-1,few,TRBV3-1,CASSQGLAQGDTEAFF,TGTGCCAGCAGCCAAGGTCTTGCACAGGGTGACACTGAAGCTTTCTTT
TRBD1,TRBJ1-2,-,TRBV27,CASSSLGQGINYGYTF,TGTGCCAGCAGTTCCCTCGGACAGGGGATTAACTATGGCTACACCTTC
-,TRBJ1-1,-,TRBV10-3,CAISSGPLGLNTEAFF,TGTGCCATCAGCTCCGGGCCCCTGGGATTGAACACTGAAGCTTTCTTT
-,TRBJ1-4,-,TRBV20-1,CSAPEGVNEKLFF,TGCAGTGCTCCGGAAGGGGTTAATGAAAAACTGTTTTTT
TRBD2,TRBJ2-1,few,TRBV7-9,CASSLAEGLARGNEQFF,TGTGCCAGCAGCTTAGCGGAAGGACTAGCGAGAGGGAATGAGCAGTTCTTC
-,TRBJ1-5,few,TRBV4-2,CASSQDGNPPYQPQHF,TGTGCCAGCAGCCAAGATGGTAATCCCCCCTATCAGCCCCAGCATTTT
-,TRBJ2-3,few,TRBV5-1,CASSLEIGGTDTQYF,TGCGCCAGCAGCTTGGAAATAGGAGGCACAGATACGCAGTATTTT
TRBD2,TRBJ2-1,-,TRBV10-3,CAISEAELAGDRNEQFF,TGTGCCATCAGTGAGGCGGAACTAGCGGGAGATCGGAATGAGCAGTTCTTC
TRBD2,TRBJ2-1,few,TRBV12-3/TRBV12-4,CASRAKGTSGARNEQFF,TGTGCCAGCAGGGCGAAAGGGACTAGCGGGGCGAGGAATGAGCAGTTCTTC
-,TRBJ2-2,-,TRBV11-2,CASSRELWTGELFF,TGTGCCAGCAGCAGGGAGTTGTGGACCGGGGAGCTGTTTTTT
TRBD1,TRBJ1-2,-,TRBV19,CASSITSTGVGYTF,TGTGCCAGTAGTATTACCTCGACAGGGGTTGGCTACACCTTC
-,TRBJ1-4,-,TRBV7-8,CASSPGLRAVKLFF,TGTGCCAGCAGCCCCGGCCTCAGGGCGGTAAAACTGTTTTTT
TRBD1,TRBJ1-4,-,TRBV6-5,CASSYSWTGGQYEKLFF,TGTGCCAGCAGTTACTCTTGGACAGGGGGCCAGTATGAAAAACTGTTTTTT
TRBD1,TRBJ2-7,-,TRBV3-1,CAAGTGRGEQYF,TGTGCCGCTGGGACAGGGCGAGGCGAGCAGTACTTC
-,TRBJ2-2,few,TRBV4-1,CASSQGHSKTGELFF,TGCGCCAGCAGTCAGGGGCACTCGAAAACCGGGGAGCTGTTTTTT
TRBD2,TRBJ2-6,-,TRBV7-6,CASSLPPWGRDEHSGANVLTF,TGTGCCAGCAGCCTCCCTCCTTGGGGGAGGGATGAACACTCTGGGGCCAACGTCCTGACTTTC
TRBD1,TRBJ1-2,many,TRBV5-1,CASSSGQNYGYTF,TGCGCCAGCAGCTCGGGACAGAACTATGGCTACACCTTC
TRBD2,TRBJ2-1,few,TRBV7-9,CASSPLAGANEQFF,TGTGCCAGCAGCCCCTTAGCGGGAGCCAATGAGCAGTTCTTC
-,TRBJ1-1,-,TRBV3-1,CASSQGMGRGAEAFF,TGTGCCAGCAGCCAAGGTATGGGGCGAGGAGCTGAAGCTTTCTTT
-,TRBJ1-1,-,TRBV5-1,CASSSDTRLNTEAFF,TGCGCCAGCAGCTCGGACACGCGGCTGAACACTGAAGCTTTCTTT
TRBD2,TRBJ2-1,-,TRBV20-1,CSFPPGLASNEQFF,TGCAGTTTCCCCCCGGGACTAGCGAGCAATGAGCAGTTCTTC
-,TRBJ1-5,many,TRBV11-2,CASSLGNSNQPQHF,TGTGCCAGCAGCTTAGGGAATAGCAATCAGCCCCAGCATTTT
-,TRBJ1-5,-,TRBV15,CATSRDGGRGNQPQHF,TGTGCCACCAGCAGAGATGGGGGACGGGGCAATCAGCCCCAGCATTTT
-,TRBJ2-3,-,TRBV5-1,CASTNDGGAADTQYF,TGCGCCAGCACTAACGATGGGGGTGCGGCAGATACGCAGTATTTT
-,TRBJ2-3,-,TRBV20-1,CSAPGLNTDTQYF,TGCAGTGCCCCCGGCCTTAACACAGATACGCAGTATTTT
TRBD2,TRBJ2-3,-,TRBV2,CASSERSGRADTQYF,TGTGCCAGCAGTGAACGGAGCGGGAGGGCGGATACGCAGTATTTT
-,TRBJ2-1,few,TRBV27,CASRQGGGDYNEQFF,TGTGCCAGCAGACAAGGCGGAGGAGACTACAATGAGCAGTTCTTC
-,TRBJ2-1,-,TRBV30,CAWSLVYEQFF,TGTGCCTGGAGTTTAGTTTACGAGCAGTTCTTC
-,TRBJ1-2,-,TRBV15,CATSRDWGSYGYTF,TGTGCCACCAGCAGAGATTGGGGATCCTATGGCTACACCTTC
-,TRBJ2-1,few,TRBV20-1,CSAEGGPRF,TGCAGTGCTGAGGGGGGGCCGCGGTTC
-,TRBJ2-1,few,TRBV7-9,CASSQRRHNEQFF,TGTGCCAGCAGCCAGCGGAGGCACAATGAGCAGTTCTTC
TRBD2,TRBJ2-1,-,TRBV11-2,CASSLAGSINEQFF,TGTGCCAGCAGCCTAGCGGGAAGCATCAATGAGCAGTTCTTC
-,TRBJ1-1,-,TRBV9,CASSAIGLMRGEAFF,TGTGCCAGCAGCGCGATAGGACTGATGAGGGGTGAAGCTTTCTTT
-,TRBJ2-7,-,TRBV5-1,CASSLGSATYEQYF,TGCGCCAGCAGCTTGGGCTCGGCGACCTACGAGCAGTACTTC
-,TRBJ1-5,once,TRBV5-1,CASSTGTNNQPQHF,TGCGCCAGCAGTACAGGTACCAACAATCAGCCCCAGCATTTT